This entry concerns a single T cell receptor (beta chain). Its antigen is currently unknown. As to time point: after dendritic cell vaccination, including at tumor progression/relapse. No glioblastoma patient carried an isocitrate dehydrogenase mutation. PBMC were collected before vaccination, two weeks after the third vaccination, and at progression. This sample was included in a study of glioma-infiltrating T cells after dendritic cell vaccination. The primer mix had 60 V beta and 13 J beta primers. Clones were sequenced by immunoSEQ multiplex PCR, and TCRdb holds only the in-frame ones, with some missing. The table lists 99,000 or so clones, roughly 89% of them singletons. Study-wide points: The cohort had few patients with full blood and tumor sets.

The TCR originated in a human donor with glioblastoma. This specimen was blood, taken after dendritic cell vaccination.

CDR3 nucleotide sequence: TGTGCCAGCAGCTTAGTTAACTCGAGGAGCACTGAAGCTTTCTTT. This gives the protein CASSLVNSRSTEAFF. The gene calls are TRBV7-9 and TRBJ1-1, with D hard to call. Germline-derived CDR1 and CDR2 are SEHNR and FQNEAQ (reference sequence). Trimming took 1 base from V and 4 from J, leaving 13 bases between them. This CDR3 is 15 amino acids long.